The source of this T cell receptor beta chain is a study of PD-L1 blockade in urothelial cancer. This sample's time point: peripheral blood 6 weeks after treatment start. Libraries were prepared by immunoSEQ multiplex PCR; TCRdb keeps only in-frame clonotypes and omits some of them. The data contain 95,000 to 150,000 clones, 86% of them singletons. This sequence was found in a man aged 50-60 years with urothelial cancer. Here the sequenced sample was PBMCs, taken around atezolizumab (anti-PD-L1) treatment.

CDR3 coding DNA: TGTGCCAGCAGTTACGCCGGGAGTGGGAATACGCAGTATTTT. Amino acids: CASSYAGSGNTQYF. This chain uses TRBV6-5 with TRBJ2-3, with a weak D call TRBD2 (6 bases). The CDR3 sequence is 14 residues long. CDR1 is MNHEY and CDR2 is SVGAGI in the germline V gene. The germline V and J ends were trimmed by 2 bases and 7 bases, with 13 bases remaining between them.